The 22 T cell receptor beta chains below all came from one sample that was sequenced in a study of early T cells in non-severe SARS-CoV-2 infection. TCRdb re-called the 5' RACE reads with MiXCR, one entry per CDR3 protein. The sample has roughly 99,000 distinct CDR3 sequences, around 10% seen once. The specimen sequenced was whole blood. The receptors here all came from an adult who was a healthcare worker with PCR-confirmed SARS-CoV-2 infection or an uninfected control (not recorded which).

The chain joins TRBV25-1 to TRBJ2-2; 7 bases map to TRBD2. The germline V gene has CDR1 MGHDK and CDR2 SYGVNS. This CDR3 contains 16 residues. The J segment lost 4 bases and the V segment lost 3 bases, leaving 8 bases of the junction unmatched. In DNA, the CDR3 is TGTGCCAGCAGTGAGTTCGGGAGGACTAGCACCGGGGAGCTGTTTTTT. Translating it yields CASSEFGRTSTGELFF.

The chain combines TRBV2 with TRBJ2-3, with D unclear. With 4 bases removed from V and 7 bases from J, the gap between germline ends came to 3 bases. The CDR3 extends over 10 amino acids. CDR1 is SNHLY and CDR2 is FYNNEI in the germline V gene. The DNA of the CDR3 is TGTGCCAGCAGTGTAAATACGCAGTATTTT. Its translation: CASSVNTQYF.

This clonotype was counted a few times. This chain links TRBV12-3 or TRBV12-4 with TRBJ2-5; D is perhaps TRBD1 or TRBD2 (5 bases each). This CDR3 spans 12 amino acids. Trimming stripped 7 bases from V and 7 bases from J, with 13 bases between. CDR3 sequence reads: CASTSGRGTQYF. The CDR3, as DNA: TGTGCCAGCACCAGCGGAAGGGGGACCCAGTACTTC.

This clonotype was counted between two and nine times. V is TRBV6-5 and J is TRBJ2-3; 11 bases fit TRBD2. V trimming: 5 bases; J trimming: 0 bases; junction bases outside the gene matches: 7. CDR1 and CDR2 from the germline V gene are MNHEY and SVGAGI. CDR3 length: 17 residues. The CDR3, as DNA: TGTGCCAGCAGTAAAACGAGGACTAGCGGGAGCACAGATACGCAGTATTTT. This gives the protein CASSKTRTSGSTDTQYF.

The chain employs TRBV20-1 and TRBJ1-2; D gene ambiguous. The CDR3 contains 15 residues. Trimming took off 0 bases at V and 4 bases at J, with 15 bases between the two ends. CDR1 is DFQATT and CDR2 is SNEGSKA in the germline V gene (reference sequence). The DNA for the CDR3 is TGCAGTGCTAGAGATACAGTTCGTCCGGCCTATGGCTACACCTTC. It encodes CSARDTVRPAYGYTF.

This chain links TRBV3-1 with TRBJ2-1; TRBD2 matches 16 bases. J gave up 5 bases and V 4 bases, and 5 bases lay outside the gene matches. Looked up from germline, CDR1 is LGHDT and CDR2 is YNNKEL (reference sequence). The CDR3 covers 17 residues. In DNA, the CDR3 is TGTGCCAGCAGCCCGGGACTAGCGGGAGGGCGCGACAATGAGCAGTTCTTC. Protein sequence: CASSPGLAGGRDNEQFF.

This clonotype was detected many times. The CDR3 region is CASSLNAGRAFF. Written as DNA, the CDR3 is TGTGCCAGCAGCTTGAACGCCGGGAGAGCTTTCTTT. The V gene is TRBV5-4, the J gene TRBJ1-1, with unresolved D. Germline CDR1 reads SGHNT; CDR2 reads YYREEE (reference sequence). This CDR3 is built from 12 residues. Trimming stripped 1 base from V and 10 bases from J, with 11 bases between.

This clonotype has a handful of counts. V usage is TRBV28 and J usage is TRBJ1-5; a possible D gene is TRBD1 (5 bases). The V end was cut by 5 bases, the J end by 0 bases, with 14 bases between. CDR1 and CDR2 (germline): MDHEN, SYDVKM. The CDR3 runs to 16 residues. DNA of the CDR3: TGTGCCAGCAGTGCCGGGACGCTCTATAGCAATCAGCCCCAGCATTTT. It codes for CASSAGTLYSNQPQHF.

This chain connects TRBV12-3 or TRBV12-4 to TRBJ1-2; D gene uncertain. V lost 10 bases to trimming and J lost 6 bases, with 27 bases between them. CDR3 size: 16 residues. In nucleotides, the CDR3 is TGTGCCACCCATTTATACGGACGGGAGGAGAGACATGGCTACACCTTC. Translated, it gives CATHLYGREERHGYTF.

This clonotype was seen repeatedly, ten times or more. The chain has TRBV7-2 and TRBJ2-3, with 9 bases aligning to TRBD2. Germline CDR1 is SGHTA and CDR2 is FQGNSA. The V gene end was trimmed by 4 bases and the J gene end by 5 bases; junction bases not matched to a gene: 1. The CDR3 totals 13 residues. The CDR3 nucleotides read TGTGCCAGCAGCTGGACTAGCGAAGATACGCAGTATTTT. This gives the protein CASSWTSEDTQYF. Variable domain in full (rest from reference TRBV7-2 and TRBJ2-3): GAGVSQSPSNKVTEKGKDVELRCDPISGHTALYWYRQSLGQGLEFLIYFQGNSAPDKSGLPSDRFSAERTGGSVSTLTIQRTQQEDSAVYLCASSWTSEDTQYFGPGTRLTVL.

In this sample, this clonotype turned up many times. The chain carries TRBV27 and TRBJ2-7; the D gene is possibly TRBD2 (6 bases). CDR1 is MNHEY and CDR2 is SMNVEV in the germline V gene (reference sequence). V shed 2 bases and J shed 4 bases, with 15 bases lying between them. CDR3 length: 15 amino acids. The CDR3 region has the DNA TGTGCCAGCAGTTTACCCCTCCCTAGCGCTTACGAGCAGTACTTC. As protein: CASSLPLPSAYEQYF.

This clonotype was seen only a few times. The CDR3 bases are TGTGCCAGCAGCTTAGCAGATTGGGGGGACACCATATATTTT. Amino acid sequence: CASSLADWGDTIYF. This chain connects TRBV7-9 to TRBJ1-3; D might be TRBD1 (5 bases). V shed 0 bases and J shed 8 bases, with 11 bases lying between them. Per germline, CDR1 SEHNR and CDR2 FQNEAQ (reference sequence). This CDR3 region has 14 residues.

This clonotype was detected only a few times. The chain recombines TRBV12-3 or TRBV12-4 with TRBJ1-5, with a tentative D call TRBD1 (6 bases). V lost 5 bases to trimming and J lost 6 bases, with 14 bases between them. This CDR3 has 14 amino acids. The CDR3 DNA sequence: TGTGCCAGCAGTCCAGAGGGCAGGGGTCAGCCCCAGCATTTT. It encodes CASSPEGRGQPQHF.

This clonotype showed up many times. This chain uses TRBV18 with TRBJ2-7; 7 bases are a match to TRBD1. V shed 3 bases, J shed 6 bases, and the junction held 11 bases outside the gene matches. Germline V gives CDR1 KGHSH, CDR2 LQKENI. The CDR3 length is 15 residues. The CDR3, as DNA: TGTGCCAGCTCACCGAGACAGGGAATTGAGGGCGAGCAGTACTTC. Translated, it gives CASSPRQGIEGEQYF.

V usage is TRBV7-6 and J usage is TRBJ2-7, with TRBD2 as a possible D gene (5 bases). Trimming pared 0 bases from V and 4 bases from J, leaving 10 bases between. The CDR3 is 14 amino acids. Germline CDR1 is SGHVS and CDR2 is FNYEAQ. The CDR3 DNA follows: TGTGCCAGCAGCTTAGCTGGGCCGGGGTACGAGCAGTACTTC. Its protein is CASSLAGPGYEQYF.

The chain employs TRBV4-3 and TRBJ2-2, with a weak D call TRBD2 (6 bases). V dropped 0 bases and J dropped 1 base, with 12 bases sitting between them. CDR1 is LGHNA, CDR2 YSLEER, per germline. The CDR3 spans 17 residues. The CDR3 spells CASSQEARRGNTGELFF. The CDR3, as DNA: TGCGCCAGCAGCCAAGAGGCTCGGCGGGGGAACACCGGGGAGCTGTTTTTT.

This rearrangement joins TRBV5-6 to TRBJ2-3; D is possibly TRBD1 (6 bases). The germline V gene encodes CDR1 SGHDT and CDR2 YYEEEE. This CDR3 contains 13 residues. Trimming removed 1 base from V and 5 bases from J, with 8 bases in between. In DNA form, the CDR3 reads TGTGCCAGCAGCTTGTCCAGGGGAGATACGCAGTATTTT. It yields the protein CASSLSRGDTQYF.

At least ten counts were recorded for this clonotype. The chain links TRBV28 to TRBJ2-7, with D perhaps TRBD1 or TRBD2 (5 bases each). This CDR3 is built from 15 residues. CDR1 is MDHEN, CDR2 SYDVKM, per germline. V lost 6 bases and J lost 7, with 22 bases in between. This chain's CDR3 is CASSKTRDRPWEQYF. CDR3 in DNA: TGTGCCAGCAGCAAGACCCGGGACCGCCCGTGGGAGCAGTACTTC.

This clonotype was counted a few times. The chain links TRBV28 to TRBJ1-1, with D perhaps TRBD1 (5 bases). From germline, CDR1 is MDHEN and CDR2 SYDVKM. This CDR3 contains 14 residues. Trimming shortened V by 5 bases and J by 1 base, and 11 bases separated the two germline ends. The CDR3 is CASSPGHKNTEAFF. Here the CDR3 DNA reads TGTGCCAGCAGTCCTGGACACAAGAACACTGAAGCTTTCTTT.

This clonotype was seen repeatedly, ten times or more. V usage is TRBV2 and J usage is TRBJ2-1; D not resolved. Between the trimmed V and J ends, which lost 8 bases and 8 bases, there was a span of 4 bases. The germline V gene encodes CDR1 SNHLY and CDR2 FYNNEI. There are 9 residues in the CDR3. In nucleotides, the CDR3 is TGTGCCAGCTTATATGAGCAGTTCTTC. It yields the protein CASLYEQFF.

This clonotype occurred many times. The genes are TRBV3-1 and TRBJ1-2; D remains unclear. The germline V and J ends were trimmed by 0 bases and 2 bases, with 7 bases remaining between them. Germline values: CDR1 LGHDT, CDR2 YNNKEL (reference sequence). There are 14 residues in the CDR3. The CDR3 DNA follows: TGTGCCAGCAGCCAAGAGTCTGAGAACTATGGCTACACCTTC. Its translation: CASSQESENYGYTF.

This clonotype was found many times. This chain links TRBV7-6 with TRBJ2-3; maybe TRBD2 (6 bases). Trimming left V 3 bases short and J 0 bases short, with 16 bases between. CDR1 and CDR2 (germline): SGHVS, FNYEAQ. The CDR3 has 17 amino acids. The CDR3 bases are TGTGCCAGCAGCTTCCGGGGGAGTAAACCCAGCACAGATACGCAGTATTTT. Translating gives CASSFRGSKPSTDTQYF.